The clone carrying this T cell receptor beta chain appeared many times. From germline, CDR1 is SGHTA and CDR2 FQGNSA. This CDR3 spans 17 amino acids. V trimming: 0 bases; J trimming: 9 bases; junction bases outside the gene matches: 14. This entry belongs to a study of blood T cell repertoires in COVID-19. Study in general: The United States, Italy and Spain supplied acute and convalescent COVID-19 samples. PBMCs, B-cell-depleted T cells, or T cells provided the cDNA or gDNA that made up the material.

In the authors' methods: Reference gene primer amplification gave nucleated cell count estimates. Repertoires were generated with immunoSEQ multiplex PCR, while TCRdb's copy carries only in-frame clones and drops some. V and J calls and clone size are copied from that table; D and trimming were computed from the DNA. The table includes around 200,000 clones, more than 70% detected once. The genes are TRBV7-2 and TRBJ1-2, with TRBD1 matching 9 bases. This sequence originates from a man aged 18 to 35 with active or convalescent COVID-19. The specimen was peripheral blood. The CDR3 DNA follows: TGTGCCAGCAGCTTAGCGACAGGGGGGGCATATTTGAATCGCTACACCTTC. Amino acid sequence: CASSLATGGAYLNRYTF.